These 3 T cell receptor beta chains share one sample of origin, sequenced in a study of blood T cell repertoires in COVID-19. Libraries were prepared by immunoSEQ multiplex PCR; TCRdb keeps only in-frame clonotypes and omits some of them. The sample yields 300,000 to 500,000 clones, 70% to 90% seen once. The sequenced material came from PBMCs or T cells enriched from blood (not recorded which). Receptors originate from a woman in her thirties or forties with acute COVID-19.

V and J are TRBV7-9 and TRBJ2-5, with TRBD2 matching 14 bases. The junction had 1 base not matched to a gene; V was cut back by 1 base and J by 0 bases. The CDR3 sequence is 17 residues long. Germline values: CDR1 SEHNR, CDR2 FQNEAQ (reference sequence). Written as DNA, the CDR3 is TGTGCCAGCAGCTTAGGACTAGCGGGGGGGGACCAAGAGACCCAGTACTTC. It specifies CASSLGLAGGDQETQYF. The variable domain in full, completed from reference TRBV7-9 and TRBJ2-5, reads DTGVSQNPRHKITKRGQNVTFRCDPISEHNRLYWYRQTLGQGPEFLTYFQNEAQLEKSRLLSDRFSAERPKGSFSTLEIQRTEQGDSAMYLCASSLGLAGGDQETQYFGPGTRLLVL.

The J gene is TRBJ1-1, the V gene TRBV5-1, with 7 bases lining up with TRBD1. V shed 3 bases, J shed 7 bases, and the junction held 6 bases outside the gene matches. The CDR3 is 13 residues long. Germline CDR1 and CDR2: SGHRS and YFSETQ. The CDR3 nucleotides read TGCGCCAGCAGCTACGGACAGGCCCGTGAAGCTTTCTTT. It encodes CASSYGQAREAFF.

V usage is TRBV30 and J usage is TRBJ1-2; no reliable D call. The V end lost 0 bases, the J end lost 1 base, and 9 bases lay between the germline ends. Germline V gene lookup returns CDR1 GTSNPN and CDR2 SVGIG (reference sequence). The CDR3 contains 14 residues. The CDR3 region has the DNA TGTGCCTGGAGTGTACACAGCTTTAACTATGGCTACACCTTC. Translating gives CAWSVHSFNYGYTF.